The 22 T cell receptor beta chains in this list originate from one sample, sequenced in a study of blood T cell repertoires in COVID-19. Data came from immunoSEQ multiplex PCR; TCRdb stores just in-frame clones and leaves some out. The sample carries 150,000 to 200,000 clones, 87% recorded once. The sequencing input was peripheral blood. The receptors were sampled from a woman aged 45 to 65 with acute or convalescent COVID-19.

This clone was detected once. This sequence joins TRBV10-3 and TRBJ1-2; perhaps TRBD1 as D (5 bases). Trimming removed 5 bases at V and 6 bases at J, with 10 bases between. The CDR3 has 12 amino acids. Per the germline V gene, CDR1 is ENHRY and CDR2 is SYGVKD. This CDR3 reads CAISQQGNGYTF. CDR3 nucleotide sequence: TGTGCCATCAGTCAGCAGGGAAATGGCTACACCTTC.

V usage is TRBV9 and J usage is TRBJ2-7, with 7 bases lining up with TRBD2. The CDR3 is made up of 15 amino acids. J gave up 4 bases and V 5 bases, and 12 bases lay outside the gene matches. Germline V gene lookup returns CDR1 SGDLS and CDR2 YYNGEE. The CDR3 here is CASSGGTSALYEQYF. CDR3 coding DNA: TGTGCCAGCAGTGGGGGAACTAGCGCACTTTACGAGCAGTACTTC.

The chain is built from TRBV11-1 and TRBJ2-1, with D possibly being TRBD2 (7 bases). The CDR3 extends over 13 amino acids. Looked up from germline, CDR1 is SGHAT and CDR2 is FQDESV (reference sequence). V lost 10 bases, J lost 6 bases, and 16 bases lay in between. CDR3 loop: CATEGGGRNEQFF. The CDR3 DNA reads TGTGCCACCGAAGGGGGGGGGCGCAATGAGCAGTTCTTC.

This clone was detected only a few times. The chain employs TRBV19 and TRBJ1-5; D is undetermined. V lost 3 bases and J 0 bases, leaving 18 bases between the germline ends. The CDR3 sequence is 18 residues long. Germline V gene data show CDR1 as LNHDA and CDR2 as SQIVND (reference sequence). The DNA of the CDR3 is TGTGCCAGTAGTATTGGGCAGCACCTAACATCTAGCAATCAGCCCCAGCATTTT. Residues: CASSIGQHLTSSNQPQHF.

At least ten counts were recorded for this clone. V is TRBV5-1 and J is TRBJ2-3, with D perhaps matching TRBD1 (6 bases). The germline V gene encodes CDR1 SGHRS and CDR2 YFSETQ. CDR3 size: 14 residues. Between the trimmed V and J ends, which lost 0 bases and 3 bases, there was a span of 8 bases. This CDR3 is CASSLGTGTDTQYF. CDR3 sequence (DNA): TGCGCCAGCAGCTTGGGAACAGGGACAGATACGCAGTATTTT.

The rearrangement links TRBV4-3 to TRBJ2-3, with TRBD2 matching 14 bases. Germline V gives CDR1 LGHNA, CDR2 YSLEER. V lost 0 bases and J lost 7; bases outside the gene matches: 3. There are 16 residues in the CDR3. CDR3: CASSQDGLAGGNTQYF. The CDR3 DNA is TGCGCCAGCAGCCAAGATGGACTAGCGGGGGGAAATACGCAGTATTTT.

This chain joins TRBV7-2 and TRBJ1-2, with 9 bases lining up with TRBD1. CDR3 size: 14 residues. Germline CDR1 SGHTA, CDR2 FQGNSA. V shed 6 bases, J shed 3 bases, and the junction held 5 bases outside the gene matches. This CDR3 reads CASRFRDRDYGYTF. The CDR3 coding sequence is TGTGCCAGCAGGTTCCGGGACAGGGACTATGGCTACACCTTC.

In this sample, this clone turned up once. The chain uses TRBV11-3 and TRBJ2-6; D unclear. The CDR3 spans 15 residues. Germline CDR1 is SGHNT and CDR2 is YENEEA. The V end lost 3 bases, the J end lost 0 bases, and 6 bases lay between the germline ends. The CDR3 is CASSFPSSGANVLTF. CDR3 coding DNA: TGTGCCAGCAGCTTCCCTAGCTCTGGGGCCAACGTCCTGACTTTC.

The rearrangement joins TRBV3-1 (or the pseudogene TRBV3-2) to TRBJ1-2; weak D call: TRBD1 (5 bases). Trimming removed 0 bases from V and 3 bases from J, with 11 bases in between. Germline V gives CDR1 LGHDT, CDR2 YNNKEL (reference sequence). The CDR3 is 15 residues long. CDR3 region: CASSQDPGLDYGYTF. In DNA form, the CDR3 reads TGTGCCAGCAGCCAAGATCCAGGGTTAGACTATGGCTACACCTTC.

The chain recombines TRBV6-2 or TRBV6-3 with TRBJ2-1; 11 bases line up with TRBD2. With 4 bases clipped from V and 15 bases from J, the junction kept 11 bases outside the gene matches. This CDR3 has 14 amino acids. Germline V CDR1 and CDR2: MNHEY, SVGEGT. The CDR3 DNA follows: TGTGCCAGCAGTTTGTGGCTAGCGGGGGGCATATTGTTCTTC. This codes for CASSLWLAGGILFF.

The chain recombines TRBV7-9 with TRBJ2-3; maybe TRBD1 (5 bases). This CDR3 has 15 residues. The germline gives CDR1 SEHNR, CDR2 FQNEAQ (reference sequence). With 3 bases removed from V and 6 bases from J, the gap between germline ends came to 16 bases. CDR3: CASSLNLGPTDTQYF. The CDR3 region has the DNA TGTGCCAGCAGCTTGAACTTGGGGCCGACGGATACGCAGTATTTT.

The genes are TRBV2 and TRBJ1-2, with 9 bases lining up with TRBD1. Trimming at V came to 4 bases and at J to 3 bases, leaving 0 bases not matched to a gene. This CDR3 has 13 residues. Germline V gene lookup returns CDR1 SNHLY and CDR2 FYNNEI. In DNA, the CDR3 is TGTGCCAGCAGTGGGACAGGGGACTATGGCTACACCTTC. Translating gives CASSGTGDYGYTF.

The CDR3 sequence: CASSVAGVGYTF. The CDR3, as DNA: TGTGCCAGCTCAGTTGCAGGGGTTGGCTACACCTTC. The rearrangement uses TRBV18 and TRBJ1-2; D might be TRBD1 (6 bases). The V gene's germline CDR1 is KGHSH and CDR2 LQKENI. Trimming removed 5 bases from V and 7 bases from J, with 11 bases in between. CDR3 size: 12 residues.

The chain links TRBV27 to TRBJ2-5; D uncertain. V shed 6 bases and J shed 0 bases, with 5 bases lying between them. The CDR3 loop spans 12 amino acids. CDR1 MNHEY and CDR2 SMNVEV come from the germline V gene (reference sequence). This CDR3 is CASRSDQETQYF. The CDR3 nucleotides read TGTGCCAGCAGGTCGGACCAAGAGACCCAGTACTTC.

The J gene is TRBJ1-1, the V gene TRBV10-3; a possible D gene is TRBD1 (5 bases). The CDR3 is 15 amino acids. Looked up from germline, CDR1 is ENHRY and CDR2 is SYGVKD. V lost 1 base and J 3 bases, leaving 12 bases between the germline ends. In DNA, the CDR3 is TGTGCCATCAGTGAGTTGCCAGGGTGGGACACTGAAGCTTTCTTT. It codes for CAISELPGWDTEAFF.

This clone has just a few counts. The chain employs TRBV6-5 and TRBJ1-1; 9 bases align to TRBD1. The germline V gene has CDR1 MNHEY and CDR2 SVGAGI. This CDR3 has 14 amino acids. The V segment lost 5 bases and the J segment 8 bases; nucleotides outside the gene matches: 9. The CDR3 region has the DNA TGTGCCAGCAGTCCCACGACAGGGGGTGGGGAAGCTTTCTTT. Its protein product is CASSPTTGGGEAFF.

V gene TRBV2 combines with J gene TRBJ1-2; the D is unclear. Trimming pared 3 bases from V and 4 bases from J, leaving 12 bases between. The CDR3 is 14 amino acids. Germline values: CDR1 SNHLY, CDR2 FYNNEI. The DNA of the CDR3 is TGTGCCAGCAGTGATTGGGCAGGAGGCTATGGCTACACCTTC. This gives the protein CASSDWAGGYGYTF.

The chain joins TRBV19 to TRBJ2-3; 7 bases map to TRBD2. The germline V gene encodes CDR1 LNHDA and CDR2 SQIVND (reference sequence). Unmatched junction bases numbered 5, after V lost 4 bases and J lost 7 bases. The CDR3 is 13 amino acids. The CDR3 spells CASSSGGGYTQYF. The CDR3 region has the DNA TGTGCCAGTAGTAGCGGGGGAGGATATACGCAGTATTTT. The complete variable domain, with remaining parts taken from reference TRBV19 and TRBJ2-3, reads DGGITQSPKYLFRKEGQNVTLSCEQNLNHDAMYWYRQDPGQGLRLIYYSQIVNDFQKGDIAEGYSVSREKKESFPLTVTSAQKNPTAFYLCASSSGGGYTQYFGPGTRLTVL.

This chain uses TRBV11-2 with TRBJ1-4; D is undetermined. Germline V gene lookup returns CDR1 SGHAT and CDR2 FQNNGV. The ends were cut back, 5 bases at V and 7 bases at J, with 8 bases in the middle. This CDR3 spans 12 amino acids. CDR3 sequence (DNA): TGTGCCAGCAGCCCTTCCTTTGAAAAACTGTTTTTT. It codes for CASSPSFEKLFF.

Only one count was recorded for this clone. The chain combines TRBV18 with TRBJ1-6, with TRBD1 as a possible D gene (5 bases). V was cut by 4 bases and J by 6 bases, with 7 bases left in between. Germline lookup yields CDR1 KGHSH and CDR2 LQKENI. The CDR3 is 13 amino acids. CDR3 amino acids: CASSLTANSPLHF. The CDR3 DNA reads as TGTGCCAGCTCACTGACAGCTAATTCACCCCTCCACTTT.

This chain uses TRBV2 with TRBJ1-3; D unresolved. The germline CDR1 and CDR2 sequences are SNHLY and FYNNEI. The CDR3 is 15 amino acids. The germline V and J ends were trimmed by 6 bases and 0 bases, with 12 bases remaining between them. The CDR3 DNA sequence: TGTGCCAGCAGGACCCTTACTAGCTCTGGAAACACCATATATTTT. Translating gives CASRTLTSSGNTIYF.

The chain recombines TRBV7-9 with TRBJ1-5, with D hard to call. Trimming took 4 bases from V and 0 from J, leaving 7 bases between them. Per the germline V gene, CDR1 is SEHNR and CDR2 is FQNEAQ (reference sequence). The CDR3 is 14 amino acids. The CDR3 nucleotides are TGTGCCAGCAGCTACACTAATAGCAATCAGCCCCAGCATTTT. Translating it yields CASSYTNSNQPQHF.